The clone carrying this TCR beta chain was counted between two and nine times. Its specificity is unknown. The data were taken from a study of CD8+ T cells in alopecia areata. Study context: Percentage of affected scalp area was the basis on which treated patients' severity was scored. Study-wide results and caveats: Only one nonresponder was present, which leaves the link between baseline CD8+ expansion and response uncertain.

This CDR3 is built from 14 residues. V shed 3 bases and J shed 0 bases, with 9 bases lying between them. CDR1 SGHAT and CDR2 FQNNGV come from the germline V gene. TCR sequencing used cDNA made by reverse transcription of extracted RNA. Sequencing was performed with immunoSEQ multiplex PCR; in TCRdb, only in-frame clones are kept and a portion is missing. This sample has around 190,000 clones, with about 64% found just once. The treatment is: oral pan-JAK inhibitor, 5-10 mg twice daily. Samples from alopecia areata patients were lesional scalp punch biopsies and peripheral blood. The clonotype was recovered from a human donor with alopecia areata. The source was CD4+ T cells sorted from blood, collected at week 4, from a patient treated with tofacitinib. The chain uses TRBV11-2 and TRBJ2-7; D unclear. CDR3 bases: TGTGCCAGCAGCTTGAGTACAGCCTCCTACGAGCAGTACTTC. It translates to CASSLSTASYEQYF. Combining the CDR3 with reference TRBV11-2 and TRBJ2-7 gives the whole variable domain EAGVAQSPRYKIIEKRQSVAFWCNPISGHATLYWYQQILGQGPKLLIQFQNNGVVDDSQLPKDRFSAERLKGVDSTLKIQPAKLEDSAVYLCASSLSTASYEQYFGPGTRLTVT.